The clone carrying this T cell receptor (beta chain) showed up just a few times. Execution of the assay was at deep level. 200 to 250 ng DNA, tens of thousands of T cell genomes, went into each sorted-subset replicate PCR. Authors' analysis steps: Because ImmunoSEQ provided only junction sequences with no quality scores, the filtering differed. Profiling relied on immunoSEQ multiplex PCR, and the TCRdb table lists in-frame clones only, not all of them. The DNA gave D and trimming, while V, J and clone size come from that table. The sample consists of nearly 1 million clones, around 80% of them appearing once. The sample belongs to a study of shared clonotypes between healthy human individuals. As for the study in general: The study enrolled two women and three men aged 18 to 49.

The V gene's germline CDR1 is GTSNPN and CDR2 SVGIG (reference sequence). V was cut by 5 bases and J by 0 bases, with 8 bases left in between. The CDR3 length is 13 residues. The clonotype comes from a man younger than 35 in good health. The sample taken for sequencing was memory CD4+ T cells sorted from blood. This sample's subset: CD45RA-negative fraction. J is TRBJ1-5 and V is TRBV30; TRBD1 is a possible D gene (5 bases). CDR3 DNA sequence: TGTGCCTGGGGGGGATCTAGCAATCAGCCCCAGCATTTT. Protein product: CAWGGSSNQPQHF.